This T cell receptor beta chain was recovered during a study of blood T cell repertoires in COVID-19. A note on this clone: It is unclear where the CDR3 begins or ends on the DNA, so no DNA is shown, and the CDR3 is as TCRdb lists it.

Seattle patients were enrolled during active infection and followed longitudinally. Original methodology: Cell counts per sample came from amplifying reference gene primers. Data came from immunoSEQ multiplex PCR; TCRdb stores just in-frame clones and leaves some out. The V and J calls and clone size come from that table; D and trimming were worked out from the DNA. There are about 43,000 clones in the sample; about 87% occur only once, and 3.5% to 5% lies in the top ten. Germline values: CDR1 LNHDA, CDR2 SQIVND (reference sequence). The CDR3 is made up of 14 amino acids, end residues included. The sequenced material came from peripheral blood. The V and J genes are TRBV19 and TRBJ1-1; TRBD1, the D gene given by the table, was not confirmed from the DNA. The TCR comes from a man aged 40-49 years with COVID-19, enrolled during active disease. The CDR3 sequence: CASTSDSLNTEAFF.